The 32 T cell receptor beta chains given below trace back to one sample, sequenced in a study of shared clonotypes between healthy human individuals. Positively selected for CCR7, the CD45RO-negative cells used as naive CD8 cells excluded terminally differentiated effector memory CD45RA+ cells. Generated by immunoSEQ multiplex PCR, the TCRdb table keeps only in-frame clones and is missing some. The sample shows hundreds of thousands of clones, 95% of them seen only once. The specimen sequenced was naive CD8+ T cells sorted from blood. The receptors stem from a woman aged 25-40 years in good health.

This chain uses TRBV4-1 with TRBJ1-1; D is ambiguous. Trimming removed 3 bases from V and 4 bases from J, with 15 bases in between. This CDR3 comprises 15 residues. From germline, CDR1 is MGHRA and CDR2 YSYEKL. CDR3 sequence: CASSHNVLWTTEAFF. The CDR3 DNA sequence: TGCGCCAGCAGCCACAATGTCCTCTGGACCACTGAAGCTTTCTTT.

The V and J genes are TRBV4-2 and TRBJ2-7; D is possibly TRBD2 (6 bases). V was pared by 1 base and J by 0 bases, with 10 bases between. Germline CDR1 reads LGHNA; CDR2 reads YNFKEQ. This CDR3 spans 15 amino acids. CDR3 protein: CASSQVGDSSYEQYF. Written as DNA, the CDR3 is TGTGCCAGCAGCCAAGTGGGGGACTCCTCCTACGAGCAGTACTTC.

The chain carries TRBV7-2 and TRBJ1-1; tentatively, D is TRBD1 (5 bases). This CDR3 contains 13 residues. Germline V gives CDR1 SGHTA, CDR2 FQGNSA. V was trimmed by 5 bases and J by 6 bases, leaving 13 bases between them. DNA for the CDR3: TGTGCCAGCAGCCAGCTAGTAGGGGCTGAAGCTTTCTTT. Its protein is CASSQLVGAEAFF.

In its sample, this clone was seen once. The gene calls are TRBV6-5 and TRBJ2-1; D is perhaps TRBD2 (6 bases). The CDR3 sequence is 15 residues long. Germline loops: CDR1 MNHEY, CDR2 SVGAGI. V lost 6 bases and J 3 bases, leaving 15 bases between the germline ends. The CDR3 DNA is TGTGCCAGCAGCGCTACGGGACTTGACTACAATGAGCAGTTCTTC. This translates into CASSATGLDYNEQFF.

The chain couples TRBV27 to TRBJ1-6, with D possibly being TRBD1 (6 bases). The germline V and J ends were trimmed by 5 bases and 6 bases, with 17 bases remaining between them. This CDR3 contains 16 residues. The germline V gene has CDR1 MNHEY and CDR2 SMNVEV (reference sequence). This CDR3 is CASSQGQYGLNSPLHF. Here the CDR3 DNA reads TGTGCCAGCAGTCAAGGACAGTATGGACTTAATTCACCCCTCCACTTT.

The V gene is TRBV28, the J gene TRBJ1-4, with 10 bases that match TRBD1. The CDR3 is 17 residues long. Germline V gene data show CDR1 as MDHEN and CDR2 as SYDVKM. Losses at the gene ends were 5 bases for V and 3 bases for J; bases not matched to a gene: 9. In nucleotides, the CDR3 is TGTGCCAGCAGTACGTCCCGGGACAGGGGACCTAATGAAAAACTGTTTTTT. This codes for CASSTSRDRGPNEKLFF.

This clone was detected once. The chain is built from TRBV27 and TRBJ2-2, with 7 bases identical to TRBD1. Germline loops: CDR1 MNHEY, CDR2 SMNVEV (reference sequence). This CDR3 comprises 15 residues. With V trimmed by 3 bases and J by 6 bases, 7 bases remained unmatched. The DNA of the CDR3 is TGTGCCAGCAGTTTTGTCCAGGGGGACGCCGGGGAGCTGTTTTTT. Its translation is CASSFVQGDAGELFF.

This chain joins TRBV4-2 and TRBJ2-7; D unclear. Deletions cut 0 bases from V and 7 bases from J, with 16 bases between. In germline, CDR1 is LGHNA, CDR2 YNFKEQ. The CDR3 covers 15 residues. CDR3 residues: CASSQDRQTFLEQYF. CDR3 coding DNA: TGTGCCAGCAGCCAAGATCGCCAAACCTTTCTGGAGCAGTACTTC.

The chain links TRBV13 to TRBJ2-1; 10 nucleotides agree with TRBD2. This CDR3 comprises 17 residues. The germline CDR1 and CDR2 sequences are PRHDT and FYEKMQ (reference sequence). J gave up 6 bases and V 3 bases, and 11 bases lay outside the gene matches. CDR3 region: CASSLTTPGLASNEQFF. For the CDR3, the DNA is TGTGCCAGCAGCTTGACAACTCCGGGACTAGCGAGCAATGAGCAGTTCTTC.

This chain uses TRBV18 with TRBJ2-7, with 7 bases lining up with TRBD1. The CDR3 length is 16 residues. Losses at the gene ends were 0 bases for V and 7 bases for J; bases not matched to a gene: 12. CDR1 and CDR2 (germline): KGHSH, LQKENI. The CDR3 DNA reads TGTGCCAGCTCACCACCGTTCACCAGGGGGATGAGTGAGCAGTACTTC. Amino acids: CASSPPFTRGMSEQYF.

V is TRBV13 and J is TRBJ2-3; a weak D match, TRBD1 (6 bases). The V end was cut by 5 bases, the J end by 4 bases, with 10 bases between. The CDR3 is 13 amino acids. The germline V gene encodes CDR1 PRHDT and CDR2 FYEKMQ (reference sequence). CDR3 bases: TGTGCCAGCAGCCCCTGGGGGCCAGATACGCAGTATTTT. It translates to CASSPWGPDTQYF.

This chain uses TRBV30 with TRBJ2-7; no firm D call. This CDR3 is 11 amino acids long. Per germline, CDR1 GTSNPN and CDR2 SVGIG (reference sequence). Trimming shortened V by 7 bases and J by 6 bases, and 13 bases separated the two germline ends. The CDR3 sequence is CASLWGFEQYF. The DNA for the CDR3 is TGTGCCTCCCTGTGGGGTTTCGAGCAGTACTTC.

The chain uses TRBV4-1 and TRBJ2-7; 10 positions match TRBD1. V lost 2 bases to trimming and J lost 2 bases; unmatched junction nucleotides: 9. The germline V gene has CDR1 MGHRA and CDR2 YSYEKL. CDR3 length: 17 residues. Here the CDR3 reads CASSQFPDGQGAYEQYF. DNA of the CDR3: TGCGCCAGCAGCCAATTCCCAGACGGACAGGGGGCCTACGAGCAGTACTTC.

The J gene is TRBJ2-1, the V gene TRBV27; maybe TRBD2 (5 bases). With 2 bases removed from V and 8 bases from J, the gap between germline ends came to 7 bases. This CDR3 region has 12 residues. The germline gives CDR1 MNHEY, CDR2 SMNVEV (reference sequence). DNA for the CDR3: TGTGCCAGCAGTTTAACCGGGGATGAGCAGTTCTTC. It yields the protein CASSLTGDEQFF.

V and J are TRBV15 and TRBJ1-6, with D perhaps matching TRBD1 (6 bases). V lost 0 bases to trimming and J lost 10 bases, with 16 bases between them. From germline, CDR1 is LNHNV and CDR2 YYDKDF (reference sequence). The CDR3 runs to 16 residues. The CDR3 DNA follows: TGTGCCACCAGCAGAGATTCCCTCAGGGGTAACTCACCCCTCCACTTT. Its translation: CATSRDSLRGNSPLHF. Complete variable domain (other parts from reference TRBV15 and TRBJ1-6): DAMVIQNPRYQVTQFGKPVTLSCSQTLNHNVMYWYQQKSSQAPKLLFHYYDKDFNNEADTPDNFQSRRPNTSFCFLDIRSPGLGDTAMYLCATSRDSLRGNSPLHFGNGTRLTVT.

The gene calls are TRBV13 and TRBJ2-7, with D perhaps matching TRBD2 (5 bases). The CDR3 contains 14 residues. Per germline, CDR1 PRHDT and CDR2 FYEKMQ (reference sequence). Trimming took 1 base from V and 4 from J, leaving 11 bases between them. The CDR3: CASSLASSNYEQYF. CDR3 nucleotides: TGTGCCAGCAGCTTAGCTAGCAGCAATTACGAGCAGTACTTC.

The V gene is TRBV6-4, the J gene TRBJ2-2; no reliable D call. V dropped 3 bases and J dropped 3 bases, with 8 bases sitting between them. Germline values: CDR1 MRHNA, CDR2 SNTAGT. The CDR3 is 14 amino acids. CDR3 sequence: CASSETPDTGELFF. The CDR3 DNA follows: TGTGCCAGCAGTGAGACTCCCGACACCGGGGAGCTGTTTTTT.

This clone was observed once. This chain joins TRBV7-9 and TRBJ1-2, with D maybe TRBD1 (5 bases). The CDR3 is 12 residues long. Trimming stripped 1 base from V and 8 bases from J, with 8 bases between. Per the germline V gene, CDR1 is SEHNR and CDR2 is FQNEAQ (reference sequence). The CDR3 DNA is TGTGCCAGCAGCTTAGGACAGAGCGGCTACACCTTC. As protein: CASSLGQSGYTF.

This clone occurred once. The chain links TRBV25-1 to TRBJ2-7, with TRBD2 as a possible D gene (7 bases). The ends were cut back, 3 bases at V and 5 bases at J, with 17 bases in the middle. This CDR3 is built from 15 residues. Germline V CDR1 and CDR2: MGHDK, SYGVNS. This CDR3 is CASSDRLAGVHEQYF. For the CDR3, the DNA is TGTGCCAGCAGTGATAGACTAGCAGGGGTCCACGAGCAGTACTTC.

The rearrangement joins TRBV9 to TRBJ1-3; D is ambiguous. This CDR3 spans 16 amino acids. From germline, CDR1 is SGDLS and CDR2 YYNGEE. The V gene lost 0 bases and the J gene lost 4 bases, with 14 bases spanning the gap. The CDR3 loop reads CASSVGIGSYGNTIYF. The CDR3, as DNA: TGTGCCAGCAGCGTAGGGATAGGGAGCTACGGAAACACCATATATTTT.

The rearrangement joins TRBV2 to TRBJ1-5, with D uncertain. CDR1 is SNHLY and CDR2 is FYNNEI in the germline V gene. The CDR3 extends over 15 amino acids. V was pared by 6 bases and J by 3 bases, with 15 bases between. For the CDR3, the DNA is TGTGCCAGCAGATGGACGGACCTCTCCAATCAGCCCCAGCATTTT. Its protein product is CASRWTDLSNQPQHF.

The gene calls are TRBV27 and TRBJ1-2; maybe TRBD1 (6 bases). V gave up 7 bases and J gave up 4 bases, with 22 bases separating them. CDR1 is MNHEY, CDR2 SMNVEV, per germline (reference sequence). The CDR3 extends over 16 amino acids. The CDR3 loop is CASTPLPRGGLYGYTF. The CDR3 bases are TGTGCCAGCACCCCCCTACCAAGAGGGGGACTCTATGGCTACACCTTC.

This clone was seen a single time. The chain has TRBV5-1 and TRBJ2-7, with a possible D match to TRBD2 (6 bases). Germline lookup yields CDR1 SGHRS and CDR2 YFSETQ. This CDR3 is built from 14 residues. The V and J ends lost 1 base and 2 bases respectively, with 10 bases between them. The CDR3 here is CASSLTRDAYEQYF. Here the CDR3 DNA reads TGCGCCAGCAGCTTGACGCGGGACGCCTACGAGCAGTACTTC.

This clone came up a few times. This chain uses TRBV10-2 with TRBJ1-5; D is unclear. CDR1 is WSHSY, CDR2 SAAADI, per germline. The length of the CDR3 is 13 residues. Trimming shortened V by 7 bases and J by 5 bases, and 12 bases separated the two germline ends. Written as DNA, the CDR3 is TGCGCCAGCAATCAGCAGATCTATCAGCCCCAGCATTTT. Translating gives CASNQQIYQPQHF.

The chain couples TRBV9 to TRBJ2-5; no clear D gene. Judging by the DNA end, TRBJ2-7 fits better; the J call may be wrong. This CDR3 spans 14 amino acids. Germline V CDR1 and CDR2: SGDLS, YYNGEE. This CDR3 is CASSVGSSAYEQYF. CDR3 DNA: TGTGCCAGCAGCGTAGGGTCGAGCGCCTACGAGCAGTACTTC.

This chain links TRBV28 with TRBJ2-1; perhaps TRBD2 as D (5 bases). The V gene's germline CDR1 is MDHEN and CDR2 SYDVKM. With 4 bases removed from V and 0 bases from J, the gap between germline ends came to 13 bases. The CDR3 runs to 16 residues. The CDR3 reads CASSSPREDSYNEQFF. The CDR3 region has the DNA TGTGCCAGCAGTTCCCCGAGGGAAGACTCCTACAATGAGCAGTTCTTC. The full variable domain, rest sourced from reference TRBV28 and TRBJ2-1, is DVKVTQSSRYLVKRTGEKVFLECVQDMDHENMFWYRQDPGLGLRLIYFSYDVKMKEKGDIPEGYSVSREKKERFSLILESASTNQTSMYLCASSSPREDSYNEQFFGPGTRLTVL.

This clone appeared a few times. The chain links TRBV30 to TRBJ2-7; TRBD1 agrees at 7 bases. Germline CDR1 and CDR2: GTSNPN and SVGIG (reference sequence). With V trimmed by 7 bases and J by 3 bases, 9 bases remained unmatched. There are 13 residues in the CDR3. The CDR3 protein is CASGLDRDYEQYF. The DNA of the CDR3 is TGTGCCTCTGGACTTGACAGGGACTACGAGCAGTACTTC.

The chain combines TRBV4-1 with TRBJ1-5, with D uncertain. Germline CDR1 reads MGHRA; CDR2 reads YSYEKL. Trimming stripped 0 bases from V and 5 bases from J, with 26 bases between. This CDR3 has 20 amino acids. Here the CDR3 reads CASSQDPVRGLVWGDQPQHF. Written as DNA, the CDR3 is TGCGCCAGCAGCCAAGATCCCGTGCGCGGTCTGGTATGGGGTGATCAGCCCCAGCATTTT.

The chain combines TRBV28 with TRBJ2-5, with D perhaps assigned TRBD1 or TRBD2 (6 bases each). The CDR3 contains 14 residues. Per the germline V gene, CDR1 is MDHEN and CDR2 is SYDVKM. Trimming pared 3 bases from V and 4 bases from J, leaving 12 bases between. DNA of the CDR3: TGTGCCAGCAGTTTGACCGGGGGCCGAGAGACCCAGTACTTC. Amino acids: CASSLTGGRETQYF.

This sequence joins TRBV6-1 and TRBJ2-7; D may be TRBD1 or TRBD2 (5 bases each). The germline CDR1 and CDR2 sequences are MNHNS and SASEGT. The CDR3 is 13 amino acids. V was shortened by 7 bases and J by 5 bases, with 15 bases between the two germline ends. CDR3 amino acids: CASTSGRGDEQYF. CDR3 in DNA: TGTGCCAGCACCAGCGGAAGGGGCGACGAGCAGTACTTC.

The count of this clone is one. The chain has TRBV9 and TRBJ1-1; D remains ambiguous. Germline V gene lookup returns CDR1 SGDLS and CDR2 YYNGEE. The CDR3 has 15 residues. Trimming stripped 2 bases from V and 4 bases from J, with 15 bases between. The CDR3 region has the DNA TGTGCCAGCAGCGTTAAGGCCACCTGGGCCACTGAAGCTTTCTTT. Encoded protein: CASSVKATWATEAFF. The full variable domain, in which reference TRBV9 and TRBJ1-1 provide the parts outside the CDR3, is DSGVTQTPKHLITATGQRVTLRCSPRSGDLSVYWYQQSLDQGLQFLIQYYNGEERAKGNILERFSAQQFPDLHSELNLSSLELGDSALYFCASSVKATWATEAFFGQGTRLTVV.

The rearrangement links TRBV6-6 to TRBJ2-7; no clear D. Trimming took 0 bases from V and 2 from J, leaving 14 bases between them. This CDR3 is built from 16 residues. In germline, CDR1 is MNHNY, CDR2 SVGAGI (reference sequence). The CDR3 bases are TGTGCCAGCAGTTACTCGCTACCGACACTTACCTACGAGCAGTACTTC. This codes for CASSYSLPTLTYEQYF.